This T cell receptor beta chain was profiled in a study of cytomegalovirus exposure and HLA in healthy donors. Study-wide results and caveats: Researchers counted 164 TCR beta chains as cytomegalovirus-associated. For cytomegalovirus status, the classifier reportedly gave diagnoses with high specificity and sensitivity.

V lost 6 bases to trimming and J lost 6 bases, with 14 bases between them. Germline V gives CDR1 MNHEY, CDR2 SVGAGI. The CDR3 consists of 13 residues. Primers included in the PCR were 60 Vbeta and 13 Jbeta primers. Using immunoSEQ multiplex PCR, the repertoire was profiled, and TCRdb retains in-frame clones only, with some absent. The sample lists about 82,000 clones; approximately 79% were seen once. Worth noting for this clone: Its specificity is not known.

The V call is TRBV6-5, the J call TRBJ1-2; tentative D call: TRBD1 (5 bases). Specimen: PBMCs. The receptor's source is a human donor in good health. CDR3 sequence reads: CASRTRGIDGYTF. As DNA, the CDR3 is TGTGCCAGCAGGACTCGGGGGATAGATGGCTACACCTTC.